This entry lists 29 T cell receptor beta chains sequenced from one sample in a study of response to subunit inactivated influenza vaccine. TCRdb ran MiXCR on the RT-PCR reads and lists one entry per CDR3 protein. The table lists around 520,000 distinct CDR3 sequences, approximately 12% of them singletons. Sample: PBMCs from blood, taken on the day of vaccination. These receptors originate from a man aged 50-60 years who received an inactivated influenza vaccine.

V is TRBV15 and J is TRBJ2-5, with D tentatively TRBD1 (5 bases). This CDR3 spans 14 amino acids. Germline V gene lookup returns CDR1 LNHNV and CDR2 YYDKDF (reference sequence). Deletions cut 1 base from V and 2 bases from J, with 8 bases between. This chain's CDR3 is CATSRGQIQETQYF. The CDR3 nucleotides are TGTGCCACCAGCAGAGGACAGATACAAGAGACCCAGTACTTC.

This clonotype was seen a few times. V is TRBV4-1 and J is TRBJ2-7; the D gene is possibly TRBD2 (6 bases). V was cut by 0 bases and J by 2 bases, with 11 bases left in between. CDR1 is MGHRA, CDR2 YSYEKL, per germline. CDR3 length: 15 amino acids. The CDR3 reads CASSQDPGGTYEQYF. DNA for the CDR3: TGCGCCAGCAGCCAAGATCCCGGCGGGACCTACGAGCAGTACTTC.

The chain carries TRBV7-9 and TRBJ2-7; 10 bases are a match to TRBD2. CDR1 and CDR2 (germline): SEHNR, FQNEAQ (reference sequence). The V segment lost 6 bases and the J segment 7 bases; nucleotides outside the gene matches: 12. The CDR3 is made up of 15 amino acids. CDR3 coding DNA: TGTGCCAGCAGTTTCCCGGGACTAGCGTCTCGTGAGCAGTACTTC. Translating gives CASSFPGLASREQYF.

This chain connects TRBV7-6 to TRBJ2-2, with D possibly being TRBD1 (5 bases). The CDR3 has 13 amino acids. The germline V and J ends were trimmed by 5 bases and 7 bases, with 11 bases remaining between them. Germline CDR1 SGHVS, CDR2 FNYEAQ. The CDR3 DNA reads TGTGCCAGCAGCGGGTGGGGCCACGGGGAGCTGTTTTTT. Protein product: CASSGWGHGELFF. Supplemented by reference TRBV7-6 and TRBJ2-2, the full variable domain reads GAGVSQSPRYKVTKRGQDVALRCDPISGHVSLYWYRQALGQGPEFLTYFNYEAQQDKSGLPNDRFSAERPEGSISTLTIQRTEQRDSAMYRCASSGWGHGELFFGEGSRLTVL.

The table lists this clonotype with a count of one. The chain recombines TRBV15 with TRBJ2-7, with TRBD1 identical over 9 bases. V dropped 0 bases and J dropped 5; count of bases not matched to a gene: 2. From germline, CDR1 is LNHNV and CDR2 YYDKDF (reference sequence). The CDR3 totals 14 residues. CDR3 sequence: CATSRDRDRDEQYF. The CDR3 DNA is TGTGCCACCAGCAGAGATCGGGACAGGGACGAGCAGTACTTC.

The rearrangement links TRBV6-2 or TRBV6-3 to TRBJ1-5, with D maybe TRBD1 (5 bases). The CDR3 extends over 14 amino acids. Trimming left V 6 bases short and J 3 bases short, with 12 bases between. In germline, CDR1 is MNHEY, CDR2 SVGEGT. The DNA for the CDR3 is TGTGCCAGCAGAGCAGGGTTGCCCAATCAGCCCCAGCATTTT. As protein: CASRAGLPNQPQHF.

The CDR3 reads CSARSQGGLNEQFF. For the CDR3, the DNA is TGCAGTGCTAGATCCCAGGGGGGTCTCAATGAGCAGTTCTTC. This rearrangement joins TRBV20-1 to TRBJ2-1; a possible D gene is TRBD1 (7 bases). CDR1 and CDR2 (germline): DFQATT, SNEGSKA (reference sequence). This CDR3 has 14 residues. V dropped 2 bases and J dropped 6 bases, with 14 bases sitting between them.

This sequence joins TRBV7-9 and TRBJ2-7, with D tentatively TRBD1 or TRBD2 (5 bases each). This CDR3 spans 17 amino acids. Trimming took 6 bases from V and 1 from J, leaving 22 bases between them. CDR1 is SEHNR and CDR2 is FQNEAQ in the germline V gene (reference sequence). For the CDR3, the DNA is TGTGCCAGCAGTCCCGGACTTCTGGGGCGGGCTTCCTACGAGCAGTACTTC. Its protein product is CASSPGLLGRASYEQYF. The variable domain in full, completed from reference TRBV7-9 and TRBJ2-7, reads DTGVSQNPRHKITKRGQNVTFRCDPISEHNRLYWYRQTLGQGPEFLTYFQNEAQLEKSRLLSDRFSAERPKGSFSTLEIQRTEQGDSAMYLCASSPGLLGRASYEQYFGPGTRLTVT.

The chain joins TRBV20-1 to TRBJ2-5, with 8 bases aligning to TRBD2. This CDR3 spans 13 amino acids. The germline V gene encodes CDR1 DFQATT and CDR2 SNEGSKA (reference sequence). V gave up 4 bases and J gave up 5 bases; unmatched junction bases: 6. This chain's CDR3 is CSATERELETQYF. In DNA form, the CDR3 reads TGCAGTGCTACGGAGCGGGAGCTGGAGACCCAGTACTTC.

With respect to this clonotype: One end of the junction varies from germline; a read error may be responsible. The V gene is TRBV12-3 or TRBV12-4, the J gene TRBJ2-5, with 10 bases aligning to TRBD1. The CDR3 consists of 13 residues. CDR3 coding DNA: TGTGCCAGCAGCACCGGGACAGGGGTAATCAGTAGCTTC. It specifies CASSTGTGVISSF.

The sample holds a few counts of this clonotype. The gene calls are TRBV6-5 and TRBJ1-6, with D maybe TRBD1 (6 bases). Trimming removed 2 bases at V and 9 bases at J, with 11 bases between. The germline V gene encodes CDR1 MNHEY and CDR2 SVGAGI. The CDR3 is 14 residues long. The chain's CDR3 is CASSYRDTLSPLHF. The CDR3 coding sequence is TGTGCCAGCAGTTACAGGGACACCCTTTCACCCCTCCACTTT.

This clonotype appeared a few times. The CDR3 DNA follows: TGTGCCAGCAGCGCTAGGACAGGGTCAAGTTTTTCCTACGAGCAGTACTTC. Its translation is CASSARTGSSFSYEQYF. This chain joins TRBV9 and TRBJ2-7, with TRBD1 matching 8 bases. CDR3 size: 17 residues. CDR1 and CDR2 from the germline V gene are SGDLS and YYNGEE. V was pared by 3 bases and J by 1 base, with 12 bases of the junction left unmatched.

This clonotype was seen more than once but under ten times. This chain links TRBV5-1 with TRBJ2-2; D is ambiguous. Germline V gene sequence: CDR1 SGHRS, CDR2 YFSETQ. This CDR3 comprises 15 residues. Trimming took 0 bases from V and 1 from J, leaving 7 bases between them. For the CDR3, the DNA is TGCGCCAGCAGCTTGGAAAACAGGAACACCGGGGAGCTGTTTTTT. Translation gives CASSLENRNTGELFF.

CDR3 in DNA: TGTGCCAGCAGCGCGGGACAGGATCGTCATTCACCCCTCCACTTT. Translating gives CASSAGQDRHSPLHF. This chain connects TRBV5-5 to TRBJ1-6; 8 nucleotides align to TRBD1. Germline V lookup: CDR1 SGHKS, CDR2 YYEKEE (reference sequence). Trimming cost V 4 bases and J 8 bases; bases outside gene matches: 8. The CDR3 runs 15 residues.

This clonotype came up a few times. The chain joins TRBV11-2 to TRBJ2-1, with D perhaps being TRBD1 or TRBD2 (5 bases each). The CDR3 consists of 15 residues. Trimming pared 3 bases from V and 7 bases from J, leaving 16 bases between. Germline values: CDR1 SGHAT, CDR2 FQNNGV. CDR3 sequence reads: CASSFGPDGGNEQFF. DNA for the CDR3: TGTGCCAGCAGCTTCGGGCCGGATGGGGGTAATGAGCAGTTCTTC.

The chain has TRBV12-3 or TRBV12-4 and TRBJ2-3; no definite D call. The V and J ends lost 3 bases and 5 bases respectively, with 9 bases between them. The CDR3 is made up of 13 amino acids. CDR3 coding DNA: TGTGCCAGCAGTTTCCGAACACAAGATACGCAGTATTTT. Its protein is CASSFRTQDTQYF.

V is TRBV27 and J is TRBJ2-1; unclear D gene. Per the germline V gene, CDR1 is MNHEY and CDR2 is SMNVEV (reference sequence). CDR3 length: 15 amino acids. The V end was cut by 3 bases, the J end by 3 bases, with 12 bases between. The DNA of the CDR3 is TGTGCCAGCAGTTTTATGATTAGCCTCTACAATGAGCAGTTCTTC. This translates into CASSFMISLYNEQFF.

The genes are TRBV6-5 and TRBJ2-5, with 8 bases fitting TRBD1. From germline, CDR1 is MNHEY and CDR2 SVGAGI. The CDR3 totals 15 residues. V lost 0 bases to trimming and J lost 5 bases; unmatched junction nucleotides: 5. The CDR3 DNA follows: TGTGCCAGCAGTTACTCTCCAGGGGGCTATGAGACCCAGTACTTC. As protein: CASSYSPGGYETQYF.

This clonotype was detected a few times. Here the CDR3 DNA reads TGTGCCAGCAGTTATCCATCCCCGGGGGAGCAGTTCTTC. Protein: CASSYPSPGEQFF. This chain links TRBV6-2 or TRBV6-3 with TRBJ2-1; tentatively, D is TRBD2 (5 bases). This CDR3 is 13 amino acids long. V lost 3 bases and J lost 10, with 13 bases in between. Germline values: CDR1 MNHEY, CDR2 SVGEGT.

This chain links TRBV12-3 or TRBV12-4 with TRBJ2-3; D is possibly TRBD2 (5 bases). This CDR3 has 14 amino acids. V was shortened by 10 bases and J by 4 bases, with 18 bases between the two germline ends. The CDR3 DNA follows: TGTGCCAAAAAAAAACTTCAGAGGGCAGATACGCAGTATTTT. It yields the protein CAKKKLQRADTQYF.

V is TRBV5-1 and J is TRBJ2-7; 11 nucleotides match TRBD2. The V gene's germline CDR1 is SGHRS and CDR2 YFSETQ. The CDR3 is 15 amino acids. The V and J ends lost 3 bases and 3 bases, in that order; junction bases with no gene match: 5. Here the CDR3 reads CASSSALAGGYEQYF. As DNA, the CDR3 is TGCGCCAGCAGCTCGGCCCTAGCGGGAGGCTACGAGCAGTACTTC.

The sample holds a few counts of this clonotype. V gene TRBV3-1 combines with J gene TRBJ2-1, with 15 bases identical to TRBD2. V lost 5 bases to trimming and J lost 6 bases; unmatched junction nucleotides: 14. The V gene's germline CDR1 is LGHDT and CDR2 YNNKEL (reference sequence). CDR3 length equals 19 residues. CDR3 sequence reads: CASSFGLAGGHIIFNEQFF. The DNA for the CDR3 is TGTGCCAGCAGCTTTGGACTAGCGGGGGGGCATATCATTTTCAATGAGCAGTTCTTC.

The table lists this clonotype with many counts. The CDR3 DNA sequence: TGTGCCAGCAGTTACTCGCCGGGAGCCAAAAACATTCAGTACTTC. Translated: CASSYSPGAKNIQYF. The genes are TRBV6-5 and TRBJ2-4, with D hard to call. In germline, CDR1 is MNHEY, CDR2 SVGAGI. Deletions cut 0 bases from V and 0 bases from J, with 6 bases between. The CDR3 is made up of 15 amino acids.

The chain combines TRBV5-1 with TRBJ2-7; D might be TRBD2 (5 bases). The CDR3 has 13 amino acids. Per germline, CDR1 SGHRS and CDR2 YFSETQ. Trimming left V 4 bases short and J 3 bases short, with 11 bases between. The CDR3 is CASSTYGDYEQYF. As DNA, the CDR3 is TGCGCCAGCAGCACATACGGGGACTACGAGCAGTACTTC. Based on the CDR3 plus reference TRBV5-1 and TRBJ2-7, the full variable domain is KAGVTQTPRYLIKTRGQQVTLSCSPISGHRSVSWYQQTPGQGLQFLFEYFSETQRNKGNFPGRFSGRQFSNSRSEMNVSTLELGDSALYLCASSTYGDYEQYFGPGTRLTVT.

This clonotype was counted between two and nine times. This chain uses TRBV6-2 or TRBV6-3 with TRBJ2-1; the match to TRBD2 covers 11 bases. This CDR3 region has 15 residues. With V trimmed by 6 bases and J by 9 bases, 10 bases remained unmatched. The germline V gene has CDR1 MNHEY and CDR2 SVGEGT. This CDR3 reads CASSGTSGGRSEQFF. The CDR3, as DNA: TGTGCCAGCAGCGGAACTAGCGGGGGCAGGTCTGAGCAGTTCTTC.

This clonotype has a handful of counts. The gene calls are TRBV6-2 or TRBV6-3 and TRBJ2-7, with 7 bases lining up with TRBD1. The CDR3 totals 14 residues. V shed 3 bases, J shed 3 bases, and the junction held 5 bases outside the gene matches. Germline values: CDR1 MNHEY, CDR2 SVGEGT. The CDR3 protein is CASSYDRVNYEQYF. CDR3 DNA sequence: TGTGCCAGCAGTTATGACAGGGTGAACTACGAGCAGTACTTC.

This clonotype was seen more than once but under ten times. This chain connects TRBV5-1 to TRBJ2-1, with 7 bases identical to TRBD2. This CDR3 has 21 amino acids. CDR1 is SGHRS, CDR2 YFSETQ, per germline. Trimming cost V 0 bases and J 0 bases; bases outside gene matches: 18. The CDR3 is CASSLGLRGASGNSSYNEQFF. The CDR3 coding sequence is TGCGCCAGCAGCTTGGGTCTTCGGGGTGCTAGCGGAAATAGCTCCTACAATGAGCAGTTCTTC.

The table lists this clonotype with many counts. The V call is TRBV4-1, the J call TRBJ2-1; TRBD2 matches at 16 bases. Germline assignment: CDR1 MGHRA and CDR2 YSYEKL. There are 18 residues in the CDR3. Trimming cost V 3 bases and J 7 bases; bases outside gene matches: 9. The CDR3 sequence: CASSQTGTSGGARNEQFF. In DNA, the CDR3 is TGCGCCAGCAGCCAGACCGGGACTAGCGGGGGGGCCAGGAATGAGCAGTTCTTC.

The chain has TRBV29-1 and TRBJ2-1; possible D gene TRBD1, 5 bases. The CDR3 has 13 residues. The V and J ends lost 4 bases and 5 bases respectively, with 12 bases between them. CDR1 and CDR2 (germline): SQVTM, ANQGSEA. CDR3 coding DNA: TGCAGCGTTGTTGGGGCCTGGGACAATGAGCAGTTCTTC. Protein product: CSVVGAWDNEQFF.